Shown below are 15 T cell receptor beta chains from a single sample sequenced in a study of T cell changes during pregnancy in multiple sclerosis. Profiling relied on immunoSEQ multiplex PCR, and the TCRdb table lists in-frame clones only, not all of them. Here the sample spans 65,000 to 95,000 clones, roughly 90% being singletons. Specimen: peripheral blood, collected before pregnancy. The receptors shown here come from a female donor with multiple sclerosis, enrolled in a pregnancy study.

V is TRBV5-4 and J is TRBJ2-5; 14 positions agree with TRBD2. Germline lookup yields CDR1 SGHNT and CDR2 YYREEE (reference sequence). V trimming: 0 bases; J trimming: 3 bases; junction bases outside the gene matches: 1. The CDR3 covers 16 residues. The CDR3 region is CASSLGLAGGEETQYF. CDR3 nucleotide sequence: TGTGCCAGCAGCTTGGGACTAGCGGGGGGGGAAGAGACCCAGTACTTC.

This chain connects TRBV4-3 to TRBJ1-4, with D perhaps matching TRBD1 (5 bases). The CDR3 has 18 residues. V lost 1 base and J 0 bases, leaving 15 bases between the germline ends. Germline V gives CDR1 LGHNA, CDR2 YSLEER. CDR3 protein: CASSQGAVGGATNEKLFF. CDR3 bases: TGCGCCAGCAGCCAAGGGGCCGTGGGGGGAGCAACTAATGAAAAACTGTTTTTT.

CDR3 bases: TGTGCCAGCAGCACAGCCGTAGGCCAGCCCCAGCATTTT. Translating gives CASSTAVGQPQHF. V usage is TRBV7-6 and J usage is TRBJ1-5; D is unresolved. This CDR3 has 13 residues. CDR1 and CDR2 (germline): SGHVS, FNYEAQ. Trimming took off 5 bases at V and 7 bases at J, with 12 bases between the two ends.

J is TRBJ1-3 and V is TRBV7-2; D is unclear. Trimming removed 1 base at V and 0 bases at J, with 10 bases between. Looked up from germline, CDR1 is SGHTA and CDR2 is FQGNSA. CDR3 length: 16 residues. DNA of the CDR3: TGTGCCAGCAGCTTAGAACAGCTAAACTCTGGAAACACCATATATTTT. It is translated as CASSLEQLNSGNTIYF.

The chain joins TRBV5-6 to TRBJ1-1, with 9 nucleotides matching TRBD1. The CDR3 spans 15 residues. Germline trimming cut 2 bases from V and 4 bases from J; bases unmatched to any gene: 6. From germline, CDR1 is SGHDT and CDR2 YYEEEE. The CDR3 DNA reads TGTGCCAGCAGCTTACTGACAGGGGGGCCCACTGAAGCTTTCTTT. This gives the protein CASSLLTGGPTEAFF.

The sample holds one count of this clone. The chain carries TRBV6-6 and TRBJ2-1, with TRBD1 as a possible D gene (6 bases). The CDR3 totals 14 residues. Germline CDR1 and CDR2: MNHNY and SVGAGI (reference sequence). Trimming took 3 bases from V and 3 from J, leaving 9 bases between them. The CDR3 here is CASSYTGFYNEQFF. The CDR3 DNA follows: TGTGCCAGCAGTTATACAGGGTTCTACAATGAGCAGTTCTTC.

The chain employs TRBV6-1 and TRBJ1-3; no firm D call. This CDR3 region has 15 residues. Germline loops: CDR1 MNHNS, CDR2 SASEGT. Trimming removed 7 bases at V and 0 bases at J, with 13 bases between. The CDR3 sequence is CASMSLMSSGNTIYF. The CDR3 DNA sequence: TGTGCCAGCATGTCCCTCATGAGCTCTGGAAACACCATATATTTT.

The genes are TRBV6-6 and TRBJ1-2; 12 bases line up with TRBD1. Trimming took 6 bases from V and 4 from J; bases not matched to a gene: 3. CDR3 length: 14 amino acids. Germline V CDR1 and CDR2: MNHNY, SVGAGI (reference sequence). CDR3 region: CASSLGQGAYGYTF. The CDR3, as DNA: TGTGCCAGCAGCCTGGGACAGGGGGCCTATGGCTACACCTTC.

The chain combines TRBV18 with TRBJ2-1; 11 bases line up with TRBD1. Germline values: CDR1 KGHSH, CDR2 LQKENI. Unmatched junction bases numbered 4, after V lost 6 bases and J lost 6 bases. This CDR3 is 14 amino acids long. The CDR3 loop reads CASSDRGPANEQFF. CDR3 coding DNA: TGTGCCAGCTCGGACAGGGGGCCCGCCAATGAGCAGTTCTTC. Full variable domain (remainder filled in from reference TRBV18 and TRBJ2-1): NAGVMQNPRHLVRRRGQEARLRCSPMKGHSHVYWYRQLPEEGLKFMVYLQKENIIDESGMPKERFSAEFPKEGPSILRIQQVVRGDSAAYFCASSDRGPANEQFFGPGTRLTVL.

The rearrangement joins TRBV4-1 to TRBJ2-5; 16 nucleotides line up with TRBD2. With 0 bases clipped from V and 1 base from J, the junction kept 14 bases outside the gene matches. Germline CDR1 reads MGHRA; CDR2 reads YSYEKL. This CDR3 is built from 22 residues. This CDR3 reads CASSQDPPLRGTSGGVQETQYF. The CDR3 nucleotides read TGCGCCAGCAGCCAAGACCCGCCGCTAAGGGGGACTAGCGGGGGGGTCCAAGAGACCCAGTACTTC.

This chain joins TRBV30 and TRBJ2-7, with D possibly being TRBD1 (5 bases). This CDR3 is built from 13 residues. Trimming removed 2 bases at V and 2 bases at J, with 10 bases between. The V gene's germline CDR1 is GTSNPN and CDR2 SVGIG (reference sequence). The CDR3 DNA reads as TGTGCCTGGAGTCTAGGACAAGCCTACGAGCAGTACTTC. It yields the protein CAWSLGQAYEQYF.

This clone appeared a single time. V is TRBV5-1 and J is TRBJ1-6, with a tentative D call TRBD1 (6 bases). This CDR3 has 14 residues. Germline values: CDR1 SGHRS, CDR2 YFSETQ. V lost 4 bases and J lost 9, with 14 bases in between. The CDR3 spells CASSLIQGSSPLHF. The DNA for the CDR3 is TGCGCCAGCAGCCTAATACAGGGATCTTCACCCCTCCACTTT.

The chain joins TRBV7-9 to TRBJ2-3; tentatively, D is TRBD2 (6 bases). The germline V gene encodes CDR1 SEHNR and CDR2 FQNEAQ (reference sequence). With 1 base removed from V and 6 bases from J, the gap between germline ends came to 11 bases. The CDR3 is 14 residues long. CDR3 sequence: CASSLGLALDTQYF. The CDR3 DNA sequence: TGTGCCAGCAGCTTAGGCCTAGCGTTGGATACGCAGTATTTT.

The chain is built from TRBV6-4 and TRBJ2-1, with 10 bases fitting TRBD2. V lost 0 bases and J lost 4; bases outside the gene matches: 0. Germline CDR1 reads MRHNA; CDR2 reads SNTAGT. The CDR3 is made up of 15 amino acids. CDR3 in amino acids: CASSDSTSGYNEQFF. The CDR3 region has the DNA TGTGCCAGCAGTGACTCGACTAGCGGGTACAATGAGCAGTTCTTC.

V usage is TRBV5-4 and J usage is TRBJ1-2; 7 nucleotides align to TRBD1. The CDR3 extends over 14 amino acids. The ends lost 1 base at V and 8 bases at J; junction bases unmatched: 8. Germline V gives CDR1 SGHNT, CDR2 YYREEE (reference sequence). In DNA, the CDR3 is TGTGCCAGCAGCTTGCCAGACAGGGTACGGGGCTACACCTTC. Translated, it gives CASSLPDRVRGYTF.